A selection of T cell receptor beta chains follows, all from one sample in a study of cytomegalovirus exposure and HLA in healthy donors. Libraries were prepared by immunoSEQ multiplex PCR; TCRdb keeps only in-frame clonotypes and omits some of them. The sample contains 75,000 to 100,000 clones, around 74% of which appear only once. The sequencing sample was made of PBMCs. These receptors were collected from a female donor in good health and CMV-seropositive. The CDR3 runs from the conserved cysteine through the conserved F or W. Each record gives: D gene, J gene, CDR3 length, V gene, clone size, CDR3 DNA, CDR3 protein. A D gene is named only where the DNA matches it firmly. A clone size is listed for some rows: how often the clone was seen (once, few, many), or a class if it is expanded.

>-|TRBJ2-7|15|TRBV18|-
TGTGCCAGCTCACCACCGCCCCCGGAGGGCTACGAGCAGTACTTC
CASSPPPPEGYEQYF
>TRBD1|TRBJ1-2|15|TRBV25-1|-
TGTGCCAGCAGTGGTGGGACAGCCCTTATCTATGGCTACACCTTC
CASSGGTALIYGYTF
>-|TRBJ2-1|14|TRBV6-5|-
TGTGCCAGCAGTTCCCCGATTTCAGGAAATGAGCAGTTCTTC
CASSSPISGNEQFF
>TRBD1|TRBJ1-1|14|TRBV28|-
TGTGCCAGCAGTTTAACAGGGGGCCGTTCGGGGGCTTTCTTT
CASSLTGGRSGAFF
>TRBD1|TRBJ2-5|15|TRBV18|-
TGTGCCAGCTCAGAAAAGGGACAGCCCCAAGAGACCCAGTACTTC
CASSEKGQPQETQYF
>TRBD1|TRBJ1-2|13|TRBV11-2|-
TGTGCCAGCAGCCCGACAGGGGTTAGCGGCTACACCTTC
CASSPTGVSGYTF
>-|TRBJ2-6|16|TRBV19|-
TGTGCCAGTAGTATACAGGCGACAGCTGGGGCCAACGTCCTGACTTTC
CASSIQATAGANVLTF
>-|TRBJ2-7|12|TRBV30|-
TGTGCCTGGAGTGTATCAGGTTACGAGCAGTACTTC
CAWSVSGYEQYF
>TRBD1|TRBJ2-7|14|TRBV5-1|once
TGCGCCAGCAGCTTGGTGGGACAGACCTACGAGCAGTACTTC
CASSLVGQTYEQYF
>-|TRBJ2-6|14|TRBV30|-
TGTGCCTGGAGTGCGGGCTCTGGGGCCAACGTCCTGACTTTC
CAWSAGSGANVLTF
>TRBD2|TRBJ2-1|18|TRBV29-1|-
TGCAGCGTTGGGGTGGGGACTAGCGGGAGTTTTTCCTACAATGAGCAGTTCTTC
CSVGVGTSGSFSYNEQFF
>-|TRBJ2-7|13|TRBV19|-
TGTGCCAGTAGTATGCGGGGAGCCTACGAGCAGTACTTC
CASSMRGAYEQYF
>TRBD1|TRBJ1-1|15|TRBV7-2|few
TGTGCCAGCAGCCCCTACAGGGGAACGAACACTGAAGCTTTCTTT
CASSPYRGTNTEAFF
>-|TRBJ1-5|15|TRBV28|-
TGTGCCAGCAGTTTCTCAGACTATAGCAATCAGCCCCAGCATTTT
CASSFSDYSNQPQHF
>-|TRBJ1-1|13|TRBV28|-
TGTGCCAGCAGTTTACAATTTAACACTGAAGCTTTCTTT
CASSLQFNTEAFF
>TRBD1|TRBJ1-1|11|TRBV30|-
TGTGCCAACGACAGGGGCCCTCGGGCTTTCTTT
CANDRGPRAFF
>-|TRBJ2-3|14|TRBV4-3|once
TGCGCCAGCAGCCAAGCTCGCGGAGCAGATACGCAGTATTTT
CASSQARGADTQYF
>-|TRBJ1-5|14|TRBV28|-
TGTGCCACCTCGGGACAAGCTAGCAATCAGCCCCAGCATTTT
CATSGQASNQPQHF
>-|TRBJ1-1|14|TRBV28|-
TGTGCCAGCAGTACCTTGAGTAGGAACACTGAAGCTTTCTTT
CASSTLSRNTEAFF
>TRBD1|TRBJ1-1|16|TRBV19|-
TGTGCCAGTAGCCCCATAGGGGGCGGAGGGAACACTGAAGCTTTCTTT
CASSPIGGGGNTEAFF
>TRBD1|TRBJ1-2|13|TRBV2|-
TGTGCCAGCAGTGAAGCGAGGGACAGGGTGCGCACCTTC
CASSEARDRVRTF
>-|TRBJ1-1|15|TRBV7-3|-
TGTGCCAGCAGCTTAAGCTGGACACAGAACACTGAAGCTTTCTTT
CASSLSWTQNTEAFF
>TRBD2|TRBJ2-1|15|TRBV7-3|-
TGTGCCAGCAGCTCCCTTCCGGGAGGCAACTATGAGCAGTTCTTC
CASSSLPGGNYEQFF
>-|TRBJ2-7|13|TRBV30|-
TGTGCCTGGAGCCCGGGGAGCGACTACGAGCAGTACTTC
CAWSPGSDYEQYF
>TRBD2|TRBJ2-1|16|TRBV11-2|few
TGTGCCAGTACTAGCGGGAGAAGGATTGAGTACAATGAGCAGTTCTTC
CASTSGRRIEYNEQFF
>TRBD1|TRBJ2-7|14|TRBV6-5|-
TGTGCCAGCAGATGGACAGGGGGCCCCTACGAGCAGTACTTC
CASRWTGGPYEQYF
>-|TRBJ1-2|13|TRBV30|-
TGTGCCTGGAGGAGGGGAGGAAAGTGGGGCTACACCTTC
CAWRRGGKWGYTF
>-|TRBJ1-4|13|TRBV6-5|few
TGTGCCAGCAGGAGACAGACGAATGAAAAACTGTTTTTT
CASRRQTNEKLFF
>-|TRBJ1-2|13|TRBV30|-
TGTGCCTGGAGTGGCGGGTCTTACTATGGCTACACCTTC
CAWSGGSYYGYTF
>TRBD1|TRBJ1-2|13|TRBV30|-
TGTGCCTGGAGTTCCGGGACAGCTCATGGCTACACCTTC
CAWSSGTAHGYTF
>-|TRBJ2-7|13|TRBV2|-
TGTGCCAGCAAGAAGACAGAAGCCTACGAGCAGTACTTC
CASKKTEAYEQYF
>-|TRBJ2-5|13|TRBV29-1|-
TGCAGCGTTGATGGGAGAGGAGGAGAGACCCAGTACTTC
CSVDGRGGETQYF
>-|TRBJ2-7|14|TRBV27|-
TGTGCCAGCAGTTTACGGGAAGGACCCTACGAGCAGTACTTC
CASSLREGPYEQYF
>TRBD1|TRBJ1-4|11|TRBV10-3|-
TGTGCCACCTGGGACAGTGAAAAACTGTTTTTT
CATWDSEKLFF
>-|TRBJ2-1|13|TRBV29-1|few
TGCAGCGTTGAGCGGGAATCCTACAATGAGCAGTTCTTC
CSVERESYNEQFF
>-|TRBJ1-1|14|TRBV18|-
TGTGCCAGCTCACCACCGTCGGGGAACACTGAAGCTTTCTTT
CASSPPSGNTEAFF
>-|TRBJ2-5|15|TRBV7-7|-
TGTGCTAGCAGCTTATTAGGGGGGGTAGGAGAGACCCAGTACTTC
CASSLLGGVGETQYF
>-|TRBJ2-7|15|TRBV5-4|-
TGTGCCAGCAGCTCCGCCGGGACTTCTACCTACGAGCAGTACTTC
CASSSAGTSTYEQYF
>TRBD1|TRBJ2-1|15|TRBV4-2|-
TGTGCCAGCAGCGCGACACAGGGGGCCGGTGCTGAGCAGTTCTTC
CASSATQGAGAEQFF
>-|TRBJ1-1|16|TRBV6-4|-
TGTGCCAGCAGTGACTCAGGGGGGGTCGGGAGCACTGAAGCTTTCTTT
CASSDSGGVGSTEAFF
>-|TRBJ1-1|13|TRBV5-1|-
TGCGCCAGCAGCTTGCTAGCGAACACTGAAGCTTTCTTT
CASSLLANTEAFF
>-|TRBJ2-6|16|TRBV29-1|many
TGCAGCGTTTCGGGCCGGAGGGTCTCTGGGGCCAACGTCCTGACTTTC
CSVSGRRVSGANVLTF
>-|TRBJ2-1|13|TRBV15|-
TGTGCCACCAGCAGGCCCGGGGGCAATGAGCAGTTCTTC
CATSRPGGNEQFF
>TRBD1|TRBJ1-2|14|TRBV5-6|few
TGTGCCAGCAGCATGGGACAGCACGTCTATGGCTACACCTTC
CASSMGQHVYGYTF
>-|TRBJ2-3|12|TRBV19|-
TGTGCCAGTAGTATCAGGCAAGATACGCAGTATTTT
CASSIRQDTQYF
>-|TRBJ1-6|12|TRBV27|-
TGTGCCAGCAGTTTTTGGGGGCGACCCCTCCACTTT
CASSFWGRPLHF
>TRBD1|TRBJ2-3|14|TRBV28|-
TGTGCCAGCAGTTCCCGACAGGGCCCAGATACGCAGTATTTT
CASSSRQGPDTQYF